This TCR beta chain was sequenced during a study of T cells in narcolepsy. Some clones are missing from TCRdb's copy, which holds only in-frame ones; the method was immunoSEQ multiplex PCR. The table has 30,000 to 35,000 clones, around 87% seen once. V gave up 0 bases and J gave up 4 bases, with 10 bases separating them. CDR1 is SGHRS and CDR2 is YFSETQ in the germline V gene. This CDR3 region has 14 residues. The origin of this receptor is a human donor with narcolepsy. The chain carries TRBV5-1 and TRBJ1-1, with TRBD1 as a possible D gene (5 bases). Specimen: CD45RA- memory CD4+ T cells from PBMCs. The CDR3 DNA reads as TGCGCCAGCAGCTTGGTCCAGGGCCGCACTGAAGCTTTCTTT. Its protein product is CASSLVQGRTEAFF. Full variable domain (outside the CDR3, taken from reference TRBV5-1 and TRBJ1-1): KAGVTQTPRYLIKTRGQQVTLSCSPISGHRSVSWYQQTPGQGLQFLFEYFSETQRNKGNFPGRFSGRQFSNSRSEMNVSTLELGDSALYLCASSLVQGRTEAFFGQGTRLTVV.